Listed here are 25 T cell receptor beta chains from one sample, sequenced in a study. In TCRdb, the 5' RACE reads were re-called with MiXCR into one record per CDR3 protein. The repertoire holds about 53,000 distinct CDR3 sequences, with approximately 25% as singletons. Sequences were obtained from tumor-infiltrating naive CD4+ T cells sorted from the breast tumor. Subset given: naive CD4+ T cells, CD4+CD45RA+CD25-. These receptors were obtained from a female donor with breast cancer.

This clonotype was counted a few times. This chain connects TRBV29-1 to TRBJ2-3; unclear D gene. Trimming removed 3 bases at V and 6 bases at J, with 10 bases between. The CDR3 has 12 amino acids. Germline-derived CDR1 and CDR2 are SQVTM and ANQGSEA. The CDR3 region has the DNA TGCAGCGTTGATCCCACTTGGGATACGCAGTATTTT. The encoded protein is CSVDPTWDTQYF.

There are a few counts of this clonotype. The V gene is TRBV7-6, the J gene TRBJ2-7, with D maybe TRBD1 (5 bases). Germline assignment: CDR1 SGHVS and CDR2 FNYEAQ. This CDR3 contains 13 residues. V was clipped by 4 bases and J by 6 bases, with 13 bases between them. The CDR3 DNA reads TGTGCCAGCAGCTCTACCCAGGGATCCGAGCAGTACTTC. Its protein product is CASSSTQGSEQYF.

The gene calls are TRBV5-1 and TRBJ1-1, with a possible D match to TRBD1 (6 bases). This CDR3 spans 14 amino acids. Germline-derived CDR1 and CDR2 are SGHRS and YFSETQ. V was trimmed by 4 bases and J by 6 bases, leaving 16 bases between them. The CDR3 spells CASSLAFRGSEAFF. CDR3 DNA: TGCGCCAGCAGCCTCGCTTTCAGGGGTTCTGAAGCTTTCTTT.

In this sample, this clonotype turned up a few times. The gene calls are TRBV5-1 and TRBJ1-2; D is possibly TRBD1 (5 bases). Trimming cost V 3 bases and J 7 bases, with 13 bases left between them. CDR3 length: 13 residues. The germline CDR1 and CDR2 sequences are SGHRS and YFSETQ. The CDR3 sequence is CASSYGAVGGYTF. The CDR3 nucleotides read TGCGCCAGCAGCTATGGGGCAGTGGGTGGCTACACCTTC. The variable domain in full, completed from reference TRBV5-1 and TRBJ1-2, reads KAGVTQTPRYLIKTRGQQVTLSCSPISGHRSVSWYQQTPGQGLQFLFEYFSETQRNKGNFPGRFSGRQFSNSRSEMNVSTLELGDSALYLCASSYGAVGGYTFGSGTRLTVV.

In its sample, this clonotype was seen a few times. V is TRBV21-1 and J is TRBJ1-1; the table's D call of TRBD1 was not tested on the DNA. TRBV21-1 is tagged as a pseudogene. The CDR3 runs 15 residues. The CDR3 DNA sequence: TGTGCCAGCAGCACCCGGGCCATAAGGGACACTGAAGCTTTCTTT. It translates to CASSTRAIRDTEAFF.

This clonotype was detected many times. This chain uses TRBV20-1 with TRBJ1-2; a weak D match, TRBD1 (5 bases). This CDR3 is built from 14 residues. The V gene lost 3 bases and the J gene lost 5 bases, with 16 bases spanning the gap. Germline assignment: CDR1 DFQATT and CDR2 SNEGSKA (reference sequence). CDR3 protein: CSARGPLDGYGYTF. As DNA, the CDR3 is TGCAGTGCTAGGGGGCCGCTGGATGGTTATGGCTACACCTTC.

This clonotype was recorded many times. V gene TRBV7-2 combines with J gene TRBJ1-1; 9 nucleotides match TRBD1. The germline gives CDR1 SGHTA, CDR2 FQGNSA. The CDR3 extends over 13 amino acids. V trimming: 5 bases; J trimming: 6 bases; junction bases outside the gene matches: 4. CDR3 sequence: CASSTRTGAEAFF. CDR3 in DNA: TGTGCCAGCAGCACCCGGACAGGGGCTGAAGCTTTCTTT.

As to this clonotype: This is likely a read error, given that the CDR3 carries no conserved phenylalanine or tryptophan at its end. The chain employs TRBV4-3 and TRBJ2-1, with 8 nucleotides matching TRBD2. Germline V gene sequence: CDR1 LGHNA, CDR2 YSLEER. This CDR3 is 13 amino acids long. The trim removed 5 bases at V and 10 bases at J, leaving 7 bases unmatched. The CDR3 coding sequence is TGCGCCAGCAGCTCCCGGGGGGGCGGGGAGCAGTTCTCC. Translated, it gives CASSSRGGGEQFS.

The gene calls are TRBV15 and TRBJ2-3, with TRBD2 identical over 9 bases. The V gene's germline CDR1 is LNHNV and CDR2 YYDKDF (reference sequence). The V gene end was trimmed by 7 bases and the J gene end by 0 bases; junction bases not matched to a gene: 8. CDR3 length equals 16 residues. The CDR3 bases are TGTGCCACCAACCAAAGACTAGCGGCGAGCACAGATACGCAGTATTTT. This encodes CATNQRLAASTDTQYF.

The DNA of the CDR3 is TGTGCCAGCAGCTCGTTTCTCGGGGCCACTGAAGCTTTCTTT. It encodes CASSSFLGATEAFF. This chain connects TRBV11-2 to TRBJ1-1; D is perhaps TRBD1 (5 bases). Trimming left V 4 bases short and J 4 bases short, with 13 bases between. CDR1 and CDR2 (germline): SGHAT, FQNNGV. The CDR3 length is 14 residues.

Here the CDR3 reads CASSCRHRGSYNSPLHF. CDR3 sequence (DNA): TGTGCCAGCAGCTGTCGCCACAGGGGATCCTATAATTCACCCCTCCACTTT. The chain combines TRBV21-1 with TRBJ1-6. TRBV21-1 is a listed pseudogene. This CDR3 contains 17 residues.

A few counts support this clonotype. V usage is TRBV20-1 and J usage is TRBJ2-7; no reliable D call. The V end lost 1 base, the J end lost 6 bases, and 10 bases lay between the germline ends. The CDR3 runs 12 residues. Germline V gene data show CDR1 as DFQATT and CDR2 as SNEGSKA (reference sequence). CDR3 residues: CSARVLDSEQYF. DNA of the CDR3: TGCAGTGCTAGAGTGCTAGACTCCGAGCAGTACTTC.

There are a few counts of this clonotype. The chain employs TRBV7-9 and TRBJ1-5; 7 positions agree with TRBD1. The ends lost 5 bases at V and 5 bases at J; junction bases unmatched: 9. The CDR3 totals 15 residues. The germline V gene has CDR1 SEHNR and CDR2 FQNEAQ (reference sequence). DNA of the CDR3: TGTGCCAGCAGCCCCGGGGGACAGTCCCATCAGCCCCAGCATTTT. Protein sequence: CASSPGGQSHQPQHF.

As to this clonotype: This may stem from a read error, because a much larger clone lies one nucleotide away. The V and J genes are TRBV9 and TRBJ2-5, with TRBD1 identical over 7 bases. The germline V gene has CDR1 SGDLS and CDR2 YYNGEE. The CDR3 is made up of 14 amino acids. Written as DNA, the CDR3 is TGTGCCAGCAGCGCCAGACAGGGAAAAGAGGCCCAGTACTTC. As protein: CASSARQGKEAQYF.

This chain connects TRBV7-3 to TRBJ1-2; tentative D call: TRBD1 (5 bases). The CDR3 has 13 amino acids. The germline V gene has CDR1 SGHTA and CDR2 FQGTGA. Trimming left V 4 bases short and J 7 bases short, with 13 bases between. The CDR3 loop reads CASSSSTVSGYTF. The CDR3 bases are TGTGCCAGCAGCTCTTCGACAGTCAGTGGCTACACCTTC.

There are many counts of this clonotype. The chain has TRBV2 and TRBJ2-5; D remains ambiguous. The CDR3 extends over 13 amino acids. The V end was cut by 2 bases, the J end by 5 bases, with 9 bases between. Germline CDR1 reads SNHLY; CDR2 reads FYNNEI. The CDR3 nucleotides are TGTGCCAGCAGTGAAATAGTTCGGGAGACCCAGTACTTC. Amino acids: CASSEIVRETQYF.

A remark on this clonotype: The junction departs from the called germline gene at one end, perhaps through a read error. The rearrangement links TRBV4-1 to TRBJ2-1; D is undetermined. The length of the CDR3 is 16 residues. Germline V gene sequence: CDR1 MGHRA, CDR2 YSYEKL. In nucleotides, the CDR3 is TGCGCCAGCAGCCCCCTGGGTAGAAACCGGATCAATGGGCAGTTCTTC. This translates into CASSPLGRNRINGQFF.

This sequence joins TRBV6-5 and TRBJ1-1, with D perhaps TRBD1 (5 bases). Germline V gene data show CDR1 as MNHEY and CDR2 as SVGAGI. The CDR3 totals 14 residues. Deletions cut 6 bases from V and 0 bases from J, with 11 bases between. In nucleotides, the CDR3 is TGTGCCAGCAGGAGGGGAGTACTGAACACTGAAGCTTTCTTT. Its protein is CASRRGVLNTEAFF.

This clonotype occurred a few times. The CDR3 coding sequence is TGTGCCAGCAGCTTAGGGCTAGCGGGCACCAATGAGCAGTTCTTC. It yields the protein CASSLGLAGTNEQFF. This chain joins TRBV7-9 and TRBJ2-1; 8 positions match TRBD2. Germline assignment: CDR1 SEHNR and CDR2 FQNEAQ (reference sequence). V shed 1 base and J 6 bases; nucleotides not matched to a gene: 5. The length of the CDR3 is 15 residues.

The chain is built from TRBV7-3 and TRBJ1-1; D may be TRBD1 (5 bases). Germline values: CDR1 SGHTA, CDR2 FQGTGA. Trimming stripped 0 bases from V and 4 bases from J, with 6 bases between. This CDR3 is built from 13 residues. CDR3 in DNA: TGTGCCAGCAGCTTAACGAGGGGCACTGAAGCTTTCTTT. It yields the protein CASSLTRGTEAFF. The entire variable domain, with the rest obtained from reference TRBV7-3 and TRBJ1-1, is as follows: GAGVSQTPSNKVTEKGKYVELRCDPISGHTALYWYRQSLGQGPEFLIYFQGTGAADDSGLPNDRFFAVRPEGSVSTLKIQRTERGDSAVYLCASSLTRGTEAFFGQGTRLTVV.

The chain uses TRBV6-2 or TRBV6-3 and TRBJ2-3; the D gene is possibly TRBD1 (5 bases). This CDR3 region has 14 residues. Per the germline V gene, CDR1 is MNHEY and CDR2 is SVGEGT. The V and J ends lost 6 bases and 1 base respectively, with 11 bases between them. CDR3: CASRNIQGTDTQYF. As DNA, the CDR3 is TGTGCCAGCAGGAATATACAGGGCACAGATACGCAGTATTTT.

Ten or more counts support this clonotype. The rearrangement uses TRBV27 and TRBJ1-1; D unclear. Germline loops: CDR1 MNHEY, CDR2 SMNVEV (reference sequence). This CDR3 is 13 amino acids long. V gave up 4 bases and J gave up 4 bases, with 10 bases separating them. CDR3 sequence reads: CASSSGQSTEAFF. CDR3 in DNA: TGTGCCAGCAGTTCTGGCCAGAGCACTGAAGCTTTCTTT.

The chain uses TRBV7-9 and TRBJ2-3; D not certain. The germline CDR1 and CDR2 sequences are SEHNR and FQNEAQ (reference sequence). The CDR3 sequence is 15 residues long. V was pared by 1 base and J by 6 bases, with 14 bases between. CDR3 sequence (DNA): TGTGCCAGCAGCTTAGGCGGCAACCCCGGGGATACGCAGTATTTT. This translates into CASSLGGNPGDTQYF.

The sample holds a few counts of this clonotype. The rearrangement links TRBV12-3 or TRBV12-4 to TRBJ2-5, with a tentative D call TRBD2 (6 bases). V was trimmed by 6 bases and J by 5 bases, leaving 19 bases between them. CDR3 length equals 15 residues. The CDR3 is CASRSGLPGGETQYF. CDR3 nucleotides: TGTGCCAGCAGAAGCGGACTACCAGGCGGGGAGACCCAGTACTTC.

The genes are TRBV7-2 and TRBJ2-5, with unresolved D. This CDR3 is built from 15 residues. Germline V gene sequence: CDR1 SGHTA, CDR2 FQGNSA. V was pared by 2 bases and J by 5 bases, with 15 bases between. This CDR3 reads CASSLNSAPRETQYF. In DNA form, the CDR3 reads TGTGCCAGCAGCTTAAATTCGGCTCCTAGGGAGACCCAGTACTTC.